Shown below are 16 T cell receptor beta chains from a single sample sequenced in a study of spatial heterogeneity in lung cancer. Time point meaning: sample taken at primary tumor resection. Using its own MiXCR run on the 5' RACE reads, TCRdb lists one record per CDR3 protein. The table has fewer than 2,000 distinct CDR3 sequences, approximately 6% seen once. For these receptors, no antigen is known. Findings and caveats of the study: Counts of expanded intratumoral alpha and beta TCRs tracked tumor mutation counts.

Specimen: lung tumor tissue, collected at surgery. These receptors originate from a female donor with early-stage non-small cell lung cancer.

This clonotype ranks as medium-sized (0.01 to 0.1%). This beta chain came through as a stray read in a library set up for alpha chains, and its size says little. The chain uses TRBV5-4 and TRBJ1-1; D is undetermined. The V end lost 4 bases, the J end lost 3 bases, and 7 bases lay between the germline ends. CDR1 is SGHNT and CDR2 is YYREEE in the germline V gene (reference sequence). The CDR3 spans 12 residues. The CDR3 DNA reads as TGTGCCAGCAGCAGCGGATACACTGAAGCTTTCTTT. It codes for CASSSGYTEAFF.

A remark on this clonotype: This beta chain is an off-target read within a library intended for alpha chains, so its frequency means little. This chain connects TRBV27 to TRBJ2-1; 8 nucleotides agree with TRBD2. This CDR3 spans 17 amino acids. The germline CDR1 and CDR2 sequences are MNHEY and SMNVEV (reference sequence). Germline trimming cut 5 bases from V and 10 bases from J; bases unmatched to any gene: 19. CDR3 sequence: CASSTREASGHKNEQFF. Here the CDR3 DNA reads TGTGCCAGCAGTACACGCGAAGCTAGCGGGCACAAGAACGAGCAGTTCTTC.

In regard to this clonotype: The library was built for alpha chains, so this beta chain is an off-target read and its size means little. The chain employs TRBV5-5 and TRBJ1-5; TRBD1 agrees at 10 bases. The CDR3 has 15 amino acids. Germline loops: CDR1 SGHKS, CDR2 YYEKEE (reference sequence). J lost 6 bases, V lost 0 bases, and 3 bases had no gene match. CDR3 sequence: CASSLGQGASQPQHF. CDR3 DNA: TGTGCCAGCAGCTTGGGACAGGGGGCTAGTCAGCCCCAGCATTTT. Based on the CDR3 plus reference TRBV5-5 and TRBJ1-5, the full variable domain is DAGVTQSPTHLIKTRGQQVTLRCSPISGHKSVSWYQQVLGQGPQFIFQYYEKEERGRGNFPDRFSARQFPNYSSELNVNALLLGDSALYLCASSLGQGASQPQHFGDGTRLSIL.

By proportion, this clonotype is medium-sized. Since the library was made to target alpha chains, this beta chain is a stray read and its abundance is not meaningful. J is TRBJ2-1 and V is TRBV6-2 or TRBV6-3, with 11 bases aligning to TRBD2. This CDR3 is 16 amino acids long. After removal of 4 bases from V and 6 bases from J, the junction contained 8 bases not matched to a gene. From germline, CDR1 is MNHEY and CDR2 SVGEGT. The CDR3 bases are TGTGCCAGCAGTTCGAACCTAGGACTAGCGGGCAATGAGCAGTTCTTC. As protein: CASSSNLGLAGNEQFF.

Concerning this clonotype itself: This may stem from a read error, because a much larger clone lies one nucleotide away. Within a library made for alpha chains, this beta chain is off target, and its count is uninformative. J is TRBJ1-5 and V is TRBV24-1; maybe TRBD1 (5 bases). Germline CDR1 and CDR2: KGHDR and SFDVKD. This CDR3 has 12 amino acids. V gave up 12 bases and J gave up 6 bases, with 14 bases separating them. The CDR3 spells CAANQGGQPQHF. CDR3 coding DNA: TGTGCCGCCAACCAGGGAGGTCAGCCCCAGCATTTT.

This clonotype ranks as medium-sized. This beta chain represents an off-target read in a library built for alpha chains; its size is of limited meaning. V and J are TRBV7-7 and TRBJ2-7, with 8 bases lining up with TRBD1. Looked up from germline, CDR1 is SSHAT and CDR2 is FNYEAQ (reference sequence). The CDR3 covers 15 residues. V shed 5 bases and J 2 bases; nucleotides not matched to a gene: 8. CDR3 DNA: TGTGCCAGCAGCCCTCTACAGGGGGGAGCCTACGAGCAGTACTTC. This sequence encodes CASSPLQGGAYEQYF.

By its share, this clonotype is medium-sized (0.01 to 0.1%). Found in a library prepared for alpha chains, this beta chain is an off-target read, and its abundance has little meaning. This sequence joins TRBV28 and TRBJ1-5, with D possibly matching TRBD1 (6 bases). Germline lookup yields CDR1 MDHEN and CDR2 SYDVKM. The CDR3 runs 14 residues. Between the trimmed V and J ends, which lost 7 bases and 7 bases, there was a span of 17 bases. The CDR3 spells CASTRGGALQPQHF. Here the CDR3 DNA reads TGTGCCAGCACCAGGGGCGGCGCATTACAGCCCCAGCATTTT.

This clonotype was seen ten or more times. This beta chain slipped into a library made for alpha chains as a stray read, so its size is not meaningful. The chain employs TRBV3-1 and TRBJ2-5, with TRBD2 matching 9 bases. Germline loops: CDR1 LGHDT, CDR2 YNNKEL (reference sequence). The CDR3 spans 14 residues. After removal of 7 bases from V and 7 bases from J, the junction contained 10 bases not matched to a gene. The CDR3 spells CASIASGAKGTQYF. Written as DNA, the CDR3 is TGTGCCAGCATCGCTAGCGGGGCGAAAGGGACCCAGTACTTC.

This clonotype qualifies as medium-sized. This beta chain appears as a stray read in a library generated for alpha chains; its size is not informative. The chain joins TRBV9 to TRBJ2-4; TRBD1 aligns across 8 bases. Germline CDR1 reads SGDLS; CDR2 reads YYNGEE. V shed 4 bases and J 11 bases; nucleotides not matched to a gene: 11. This CDR3 is 14 amino acids long. The CDR3 DNA sequence: TGTGCCAGCAGCCCTGAAGGCATGACAGGGGTTCAGTACTTC. Translation: CASSPEGMTGVQYF.

This clonotype ranks as medium-sized. This beta chain appears as a stray read in a library generated for alpha chains; its size is not informative. The CDR3 DNA reads as TGTGCCAGCAGTCCCACGAACTCTGGAAACACCATATATTTT. This translates into CASSPTNSGNTIYF. The chain is built from TRBV28 and TRBJ1-3; no reliable D call. The CDR3 is made up of 14 amino acids. Germline CDR1 is MDHEN and CDR2 is SYDVKM. V was shortened by 5 bases and J by 0 bases, with 8 bases between the two germline ends.

This clonotype is judged medium-sized. A read error may account for a junction end that differs from germline. The size of this beta chain means little, since it is a stray read in a library made for alpha chains. DNA of the CDR3: TGCACCAGCAGTTCCCTATCGGAGACAGCGCCACAAGAGACCCAGTACTTC. Encoded protein: CTSSSLSETAPQETQYF. This chain uses TRBV27 with TRBJ2-5; D perhaps matches TRBD1 (5 bases). The CDR3 is made up of 17 amino acids. CDR1 is MNHEY and CDR2 is SMNVEV in the germline V gene (reference sequence).

This clonotype is medium-sized (0.01 to 0.1%). This beta chain slipped into a library made for alpha chains as a stray read, so its size is not meaningful. This sequence joins TRBV28 and TRBJ1-1, with TRBD1 as a possible D gene (5 bases). The germline CDR1 and CDR2 sequences are MDHEN and SYDVKM. V lost 6 bases and J lost 0, with 11 bases in between. This CDR3 has 14 amino acids. The CDR3 loop reads CASSSGAMNTEAFF. CDR3 nucleotides: TGTGCCAGCAGCTCCGGGGCCATGAACACTGAAGCTTTCTTT.

By share, this clonotype ranks as medium-sized (0.01 to 0.1%). This beta chain is off target for a library built for alpha chains, so its abundance means little. The chain carries TRBV29-1 and TRBJ2-2, with D unclear. Trimming took 4 bases from V and 0 from J, leaving 9 bases between them. Looked up from germline, CDR1 is SQVTM and CDR2 is ANQGSEA. The CDR3 is made up of 14 amino acids. The DNA of the CDR3 is TGCAGCGTTGCGGAGATATCGAACACCGGGGAGCTGTTTTTT. It yields the protein CSVAEISNTGELFF.

This clonotype was counted a few times. This beta chain turned up in a library designed for alpha chains; as an off-target read, its abundance says little. The V and J genes are TRBV7-4 and TRBJ2-3; 8 bases align to TRBD2. Germline V gives CDR1 SGHVT, CDR2 SQSDAQ. V was clipped by 2 bases and J by 5 bases; unmatched bases: 12. The CDR3 is 17 residues long. This chain's CDR3 is CASSLSMRGAQGDTQYF. As DNA, the CDR3 is TGTGCCAGCAGCTTAAGTATGCGGGGGGCGCAGGGAGATACGCAGTATTTT. The full variable domain, with the rest looked up from reference TRBV7-4 and TRBJ2-3, is GAGVSQSPRYKVAKRGRDVALRCDSISGHVTLYWYRQTLGQGSEVLTYSQSDAQRDKSGRPSGRFSAERPERSVSTLKIQRTEQGDSAVYLCASSLSMRGAQGDTQYFGPGTRLTVL.

This clonotype came up many times. This beta chain appears as a stray read in a library generated for alpha chains; its size is not informative. The chain is built from TRBV7-2 and TRBJ2-1; the match to TRBD2 covers 12 bases. Trimming took 2 bases from V and 9 from J; bases not matched to a gene: 5. CDR1 is SGHTA and CDR2 is FQGNSA in the germline V gene. The CDR3 sequence is 15 residues long. CDR3 protein: CASSLTPSGRVEQFF. CDR3 DNA sequence: TGTGCCAGCAGCTTAACGCCTAGCGGGAGGGTTGAGCAGTTCTTC.

Concerning this clonotype: Since the library was made to target alpha chains, this beta chain is a stray read and its abundance is not meaningful. The chain carries TRBV6-2 or TRBV6-3 and TRBJ2-7; D is perhaps TRBD1 (5 bases). CDR3 length: 12 residues. V was cut by 0 bases and J by 7 bases, with 7 bases left in between. CDR1 is MNHEY and CDR2 is SVGEGT in the germline V gene. As DNA, the CDR3 is TGTGCCAGCAGTTACTCAGGGGTGGAGCAGTACTTC. This codes for CASSYSGVEQYF.